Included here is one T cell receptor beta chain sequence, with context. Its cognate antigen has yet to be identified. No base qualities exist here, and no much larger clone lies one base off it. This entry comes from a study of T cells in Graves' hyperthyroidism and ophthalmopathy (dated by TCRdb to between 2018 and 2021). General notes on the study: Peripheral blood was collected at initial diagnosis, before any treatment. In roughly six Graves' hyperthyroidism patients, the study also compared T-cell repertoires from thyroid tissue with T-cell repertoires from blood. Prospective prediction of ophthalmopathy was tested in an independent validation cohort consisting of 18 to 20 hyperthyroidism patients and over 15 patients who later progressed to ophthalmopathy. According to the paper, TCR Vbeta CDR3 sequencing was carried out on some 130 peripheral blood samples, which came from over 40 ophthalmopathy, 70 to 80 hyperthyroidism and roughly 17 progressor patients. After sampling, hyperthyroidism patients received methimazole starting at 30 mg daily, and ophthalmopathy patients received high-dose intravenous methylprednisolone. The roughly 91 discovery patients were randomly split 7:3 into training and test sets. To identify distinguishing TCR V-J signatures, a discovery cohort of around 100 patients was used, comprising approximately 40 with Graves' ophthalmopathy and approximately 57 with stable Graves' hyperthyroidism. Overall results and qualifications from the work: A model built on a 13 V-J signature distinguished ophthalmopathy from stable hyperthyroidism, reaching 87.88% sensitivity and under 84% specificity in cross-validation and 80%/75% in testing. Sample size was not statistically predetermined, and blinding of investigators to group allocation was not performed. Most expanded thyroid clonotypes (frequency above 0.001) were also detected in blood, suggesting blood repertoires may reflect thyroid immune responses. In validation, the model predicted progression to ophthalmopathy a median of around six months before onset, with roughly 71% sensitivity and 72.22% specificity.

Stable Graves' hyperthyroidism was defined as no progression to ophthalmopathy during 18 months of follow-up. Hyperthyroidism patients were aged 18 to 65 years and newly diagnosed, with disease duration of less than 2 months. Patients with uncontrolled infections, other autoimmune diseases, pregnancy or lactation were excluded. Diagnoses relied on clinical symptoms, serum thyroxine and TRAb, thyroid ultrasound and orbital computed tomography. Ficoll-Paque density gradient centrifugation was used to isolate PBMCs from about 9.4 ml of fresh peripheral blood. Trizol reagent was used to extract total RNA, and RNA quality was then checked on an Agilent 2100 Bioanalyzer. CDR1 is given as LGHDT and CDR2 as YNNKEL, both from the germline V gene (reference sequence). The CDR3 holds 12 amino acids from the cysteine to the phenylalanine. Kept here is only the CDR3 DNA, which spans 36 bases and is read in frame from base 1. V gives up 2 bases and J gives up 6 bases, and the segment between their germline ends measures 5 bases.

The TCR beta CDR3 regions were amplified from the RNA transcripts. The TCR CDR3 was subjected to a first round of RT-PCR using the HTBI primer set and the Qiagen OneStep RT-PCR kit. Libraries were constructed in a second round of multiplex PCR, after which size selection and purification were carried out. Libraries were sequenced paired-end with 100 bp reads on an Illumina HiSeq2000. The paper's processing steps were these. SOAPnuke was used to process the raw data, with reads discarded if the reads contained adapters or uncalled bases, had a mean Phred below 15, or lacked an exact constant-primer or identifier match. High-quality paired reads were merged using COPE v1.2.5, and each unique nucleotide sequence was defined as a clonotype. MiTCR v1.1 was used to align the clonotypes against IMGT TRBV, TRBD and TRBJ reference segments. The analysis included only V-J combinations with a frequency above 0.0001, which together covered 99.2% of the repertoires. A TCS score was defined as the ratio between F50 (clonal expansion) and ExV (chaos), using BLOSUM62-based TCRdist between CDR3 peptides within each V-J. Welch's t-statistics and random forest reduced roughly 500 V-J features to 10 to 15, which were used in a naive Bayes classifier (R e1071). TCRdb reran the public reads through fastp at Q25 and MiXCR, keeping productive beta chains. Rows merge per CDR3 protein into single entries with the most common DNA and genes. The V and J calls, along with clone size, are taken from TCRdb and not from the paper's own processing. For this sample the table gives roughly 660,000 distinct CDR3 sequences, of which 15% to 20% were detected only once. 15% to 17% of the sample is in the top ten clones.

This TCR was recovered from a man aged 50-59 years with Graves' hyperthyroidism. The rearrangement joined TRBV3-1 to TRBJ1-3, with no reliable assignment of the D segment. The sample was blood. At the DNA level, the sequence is TGTGCCAGCAGCCAAATGGAAAACACCATATATTTT. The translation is CASSQMENTIYF. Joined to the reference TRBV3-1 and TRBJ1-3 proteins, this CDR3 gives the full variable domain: DTAVSQTPKYLVTQMGNDKSIKCEQNLGHDTMYWYKQDSKKFLKIMFSYNNKELIINETVPNRFSPKSPDKAHLNLHINSLELGDSAVYFCASSQMENTIYFGEGSWLTVV.